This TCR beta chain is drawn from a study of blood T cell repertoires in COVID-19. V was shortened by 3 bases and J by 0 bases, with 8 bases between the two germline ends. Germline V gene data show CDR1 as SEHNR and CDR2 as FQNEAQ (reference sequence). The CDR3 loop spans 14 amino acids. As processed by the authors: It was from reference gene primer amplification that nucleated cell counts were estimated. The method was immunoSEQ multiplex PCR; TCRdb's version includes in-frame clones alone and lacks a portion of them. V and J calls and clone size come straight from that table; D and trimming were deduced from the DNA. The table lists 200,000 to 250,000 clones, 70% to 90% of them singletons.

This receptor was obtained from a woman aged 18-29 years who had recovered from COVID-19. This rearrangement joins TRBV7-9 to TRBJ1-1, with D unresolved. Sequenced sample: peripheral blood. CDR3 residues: CASSLERMNTEAFF. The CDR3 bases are TGTGCCAGCAGCTTGGAGAGAATGAACACTGAAGCTTTCTTT.